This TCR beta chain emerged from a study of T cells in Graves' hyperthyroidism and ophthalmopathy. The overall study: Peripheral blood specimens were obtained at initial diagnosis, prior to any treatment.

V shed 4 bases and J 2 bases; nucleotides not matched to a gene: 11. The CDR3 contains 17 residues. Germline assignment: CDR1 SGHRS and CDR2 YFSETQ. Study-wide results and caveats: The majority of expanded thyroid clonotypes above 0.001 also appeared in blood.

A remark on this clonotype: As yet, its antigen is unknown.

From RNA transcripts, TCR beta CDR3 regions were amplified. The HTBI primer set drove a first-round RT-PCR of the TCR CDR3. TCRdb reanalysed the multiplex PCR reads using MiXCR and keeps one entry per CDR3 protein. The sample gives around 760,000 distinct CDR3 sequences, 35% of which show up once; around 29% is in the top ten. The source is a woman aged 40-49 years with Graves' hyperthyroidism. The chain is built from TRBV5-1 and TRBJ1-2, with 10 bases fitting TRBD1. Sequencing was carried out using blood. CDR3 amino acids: CASSPYGQGGSNYGYTF. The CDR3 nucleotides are TGCGCCAGCAGCCCATACGGACAGGGGGGGTCAAACTATGGCTACACCTTC. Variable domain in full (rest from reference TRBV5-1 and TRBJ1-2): KAGVTQTPRYLIKTRGQQVTLSCSPISGHRSVSWYQQTPGQGLQFLFEYFSETQRNKGNFPGRFSGRQFSNSRSEMNVSTLELGDSALYLCASSPYGQGGSNYGYTFGSGTRLTVV.